This TCR beta chain was retrieved from a study of CD8+CD57+ T cells in acquired aplastic anemia listed by TCRdb under 2018. General notes on the study: On average, sorted CD4+ and CD8+ cells yielded approximately 3 ug of extracted DNA, with a range of about 0.17 to 27.4 ug. CD8+CD57+ expansion was defined as frequency above the mean frequency observed in healthy subjects. On the study overall, not on this receptor specifically: Fewer than 30 CD8+ CDR3 sequences were found in both patients and controls but appeared to be highly expressed in patients and within the immunodominant clones of the patients. Patients and healthy controls showed no significant difference in CD8+ Simpson's diversity (P=0.060).

Regarding this clonotype: The antigen it recognizes is unknown. Base qualities are not at hand, and no much larger clone is one base apart.

Patients chosen for sequencing had shown expansion of CD8+CD57+ cells by flow cytometry. Every patient had a diagnosis of severe acquired aplastic anemia based on International Study of Aplastic Anemia and Agranulocytosis and Camitta criteria. No patient had received any therapy when blood was sampled. In this study, sorted CD4+ and CD8+ T cells from the blood of healthy subjects and of severe aplastic anemia patients had their TCR repertoires deep-sequenced. Patients were enrolled in the USA under clinicaltrials.gov protocols 00001620, 01623167, 00001397, 00071045, 00081523 and 00961064. Ficoll-Paque density gradient centrifugation was used to isolate peripheral blood mononuclear cells. Before DNA extraction, CD4+ and CD8+ T cells were sorted by FACS or by magnetic beads. TCR beta VDJ combination and CDR3 sequence profiling used genomic DNA as the template. An Illumina HiSeq 2000 was used for TCR repertoire sequencing. Processing in the source paper ran as follows. TRBV/TRBJ rearrangement plots, CDR3 size and DJ length profiles, and Simpson's diversity index were used to evaluate the repertoires. Whichever DNA sequence was most abundant in the deep sequencing data was defined as the immunodominant clone. CDR3 amino acid sequences were checked for sharing between subjects and were compared against published repertoires and the VDJdb database. TCRdb reran the public reads through fastp at Q25 and MiXCR, keeping productive beta chains. Entries are consolidated by CDR3 protein sequence, retaining the most common genes and DNA. Clone size and V and J calls follow TCRdb, not the original study. The sample table contains 160,000 or so distinct CDR3 sequences; only one count was recorded for about two thirds of them. 35% to 50% of the sample is held by the ten biggest clonotypes.

From the germline V gene, CDR1 is SGHRS and CDR2 is YFSETQ. Taken from cysteine to phenylalanine, the CDR3 has 13 residues. The only DNA kept is the CDR3, 39 bases in frame from the first base. The junction carries 10 bases between V and J, which are trimmed by 6 bases and 1 base respectively. The V and J segments used are TRBV5-1 and TRBJ1-1; possibly the D gene is TRBD1, per 5 matching bases. Sequencing used sorted CD4+, CD8+, or CD8+CD57+ T cells (not recorded which) from PBMCs. This clonotype originated in a human donor with aplastic anemia. The DNA sequence is as follows: TGCGCCAGCACCCAGGACACGAACACTGAAGCTTTCTTT. This translates into CASTQDTNTEAFF.